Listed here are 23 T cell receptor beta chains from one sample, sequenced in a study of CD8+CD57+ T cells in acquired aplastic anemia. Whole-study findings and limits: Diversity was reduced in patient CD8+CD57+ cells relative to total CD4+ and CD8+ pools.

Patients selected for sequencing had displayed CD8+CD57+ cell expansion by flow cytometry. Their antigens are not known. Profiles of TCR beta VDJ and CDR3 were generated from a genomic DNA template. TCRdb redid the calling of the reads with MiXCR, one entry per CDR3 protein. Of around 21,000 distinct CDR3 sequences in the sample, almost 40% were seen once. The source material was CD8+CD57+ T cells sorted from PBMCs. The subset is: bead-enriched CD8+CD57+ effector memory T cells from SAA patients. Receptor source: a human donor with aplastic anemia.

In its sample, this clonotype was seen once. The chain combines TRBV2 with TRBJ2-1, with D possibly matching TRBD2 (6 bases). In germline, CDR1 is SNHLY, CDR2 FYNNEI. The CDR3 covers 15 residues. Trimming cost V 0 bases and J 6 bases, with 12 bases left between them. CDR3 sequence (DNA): TGTGCCAGCAGTGAAGCGGGGAGGACTCCCAATGAGCAGTTCTTC. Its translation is CASSEAGRTPNEQFF.

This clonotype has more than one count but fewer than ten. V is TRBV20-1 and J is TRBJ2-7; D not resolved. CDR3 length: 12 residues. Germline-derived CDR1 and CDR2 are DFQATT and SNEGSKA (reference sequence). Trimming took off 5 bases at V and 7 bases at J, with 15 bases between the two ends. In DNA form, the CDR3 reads TGCAGTGCTGACGGGCAGCCGTGGGAGCAGTACTTC. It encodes CSADGQPWEQYF.

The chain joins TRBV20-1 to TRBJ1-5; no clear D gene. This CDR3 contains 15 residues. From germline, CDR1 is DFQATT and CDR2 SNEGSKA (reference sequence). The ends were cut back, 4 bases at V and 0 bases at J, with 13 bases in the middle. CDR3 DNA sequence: TGCAGTGCTACAAACGGAGGAAGTAGCAATCAGCCCCAGCATTTT. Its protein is CSATNGGSSNQPQHF.

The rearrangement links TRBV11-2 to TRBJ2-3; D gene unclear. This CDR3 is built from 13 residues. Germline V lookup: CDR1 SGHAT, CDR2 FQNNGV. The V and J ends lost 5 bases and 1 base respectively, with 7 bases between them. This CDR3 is CASSRRGTDTQYF. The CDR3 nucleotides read TGTGCCAGCAGCCGCCGGGGCACAGATACGCAGTATTTT. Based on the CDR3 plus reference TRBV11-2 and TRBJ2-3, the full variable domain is EAGVAQSPRYKIIEKRQSVAFWCNPISGHATLYWYQQILGQGPKLLIQFQNNGVVDDSQLPKDRFSAERLKGVDSTLKIQPAKLEDSAVYLCASSRRGTDTQYFGPGTRLTVL.

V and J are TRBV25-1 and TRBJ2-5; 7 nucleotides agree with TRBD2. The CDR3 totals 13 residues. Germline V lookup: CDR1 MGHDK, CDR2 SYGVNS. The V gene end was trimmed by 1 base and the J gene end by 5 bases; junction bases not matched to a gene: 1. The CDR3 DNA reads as TGTGCCAGCAGTGAATGGGGGGGGGAGACCCAGTACTTC. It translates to CASSEWGGETQYF.

The CDR3 loop reads CASSTLEGGVQPQHF. CDR3 DNA sequence: TGTGCCAGTAGTACACTAGAGGGGGGAGTTCAGCCCCAGCATTTT. V and J are TRBV19 and TRBJ1-5, with D possibly TRBD1 on 6 matching bases. Trimming left V 4 bases short and J 6 bases short, with 16 bases between. The CDR3 totals 15 residues. Germline V gives CDR1 LNHDA, CDR2 SQIVND (reference sequence).

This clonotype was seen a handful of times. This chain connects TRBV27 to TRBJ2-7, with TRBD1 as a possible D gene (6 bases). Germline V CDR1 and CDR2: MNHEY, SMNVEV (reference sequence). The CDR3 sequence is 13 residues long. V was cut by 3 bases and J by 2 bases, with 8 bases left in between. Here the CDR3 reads CASSLGHAYEQYF. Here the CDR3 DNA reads TGTGCCAGCAGTTTGGGACACGCCTACGAGCAGTACTTC.

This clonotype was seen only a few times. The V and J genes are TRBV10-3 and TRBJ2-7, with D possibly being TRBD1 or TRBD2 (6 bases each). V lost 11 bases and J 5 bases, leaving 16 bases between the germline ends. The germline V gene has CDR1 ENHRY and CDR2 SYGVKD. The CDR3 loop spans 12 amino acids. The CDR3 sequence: CASMGGGHEQYF. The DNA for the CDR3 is TGTGCCTCCATGGGGGGCGGCCACGAGCAGTACTTC.

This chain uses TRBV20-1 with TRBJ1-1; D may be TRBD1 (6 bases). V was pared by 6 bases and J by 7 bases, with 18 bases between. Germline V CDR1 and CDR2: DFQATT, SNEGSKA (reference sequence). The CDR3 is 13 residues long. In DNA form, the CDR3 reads TGCAGTGCCGCTCGGGGGGCGGAGGTTGAAGCTTTCTTT. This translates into CSAARGAEVEAFF.

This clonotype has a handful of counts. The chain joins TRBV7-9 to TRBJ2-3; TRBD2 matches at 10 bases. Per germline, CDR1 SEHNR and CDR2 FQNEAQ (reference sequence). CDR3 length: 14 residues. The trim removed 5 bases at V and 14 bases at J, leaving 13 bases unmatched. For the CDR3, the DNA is TGTGCCAGCAGCCTCGGGACTAGCGCCCCAACTCCGTATTTT. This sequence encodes CASSLGTSAPTPYF.

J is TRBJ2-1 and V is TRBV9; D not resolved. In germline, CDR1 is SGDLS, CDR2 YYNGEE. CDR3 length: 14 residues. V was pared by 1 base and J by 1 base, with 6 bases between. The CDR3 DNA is TGTGCCAGCAGCGTAACACCATCCTACAATGAGCAGTTCTTC. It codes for CASSVTPSYNEQFF.

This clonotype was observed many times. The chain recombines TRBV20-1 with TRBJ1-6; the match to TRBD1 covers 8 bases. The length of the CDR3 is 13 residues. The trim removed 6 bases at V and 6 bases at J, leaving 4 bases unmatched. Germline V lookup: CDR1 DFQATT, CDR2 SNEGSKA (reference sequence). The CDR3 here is CSATTGVNSPLHF. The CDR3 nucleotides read TGCAGTGCCACGACAGGGGTTAATTCACCCCTCCACTTT.

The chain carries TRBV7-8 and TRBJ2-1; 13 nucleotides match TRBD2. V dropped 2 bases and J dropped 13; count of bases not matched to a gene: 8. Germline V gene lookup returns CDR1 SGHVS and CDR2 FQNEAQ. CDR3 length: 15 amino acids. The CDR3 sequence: CASSLIKGLAGVQFF. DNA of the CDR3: TGTGCCAGCAGCTTAATTAAAGGACTAGCGGGGGTACAGTTCTTC.

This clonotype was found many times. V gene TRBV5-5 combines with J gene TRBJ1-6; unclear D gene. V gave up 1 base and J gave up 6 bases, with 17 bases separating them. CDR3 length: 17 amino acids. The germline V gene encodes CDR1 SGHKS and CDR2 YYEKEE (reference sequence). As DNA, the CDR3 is TGTGCCAGCAGCTTGTACCGGGTGCTAGCGAGTAATTCACCCCTCCACTTT. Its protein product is CASSLYRVLASNSPLHF.

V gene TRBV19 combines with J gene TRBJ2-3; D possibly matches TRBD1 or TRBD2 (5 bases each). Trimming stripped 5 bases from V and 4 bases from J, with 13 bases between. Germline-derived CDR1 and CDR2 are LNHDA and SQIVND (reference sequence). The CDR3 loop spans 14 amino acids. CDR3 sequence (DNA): TGTGCCAGTAGTGGAAGAGGGGCCGCAGATACGCAGTATTTT. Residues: CASSGRGAADTQYF.

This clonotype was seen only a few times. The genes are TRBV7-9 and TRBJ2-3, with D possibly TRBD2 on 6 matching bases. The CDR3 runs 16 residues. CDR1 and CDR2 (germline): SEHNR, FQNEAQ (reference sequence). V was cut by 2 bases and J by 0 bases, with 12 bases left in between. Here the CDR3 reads CASSLLGTASTDTQYF. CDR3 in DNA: TGTGCCAGCAGCTTACTCGGGACTGCTAGCACAGATACGCAGTATTTT.

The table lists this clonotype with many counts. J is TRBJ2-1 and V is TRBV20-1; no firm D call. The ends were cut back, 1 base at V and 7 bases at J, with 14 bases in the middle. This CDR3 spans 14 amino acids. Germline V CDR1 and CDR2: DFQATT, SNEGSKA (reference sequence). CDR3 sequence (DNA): TGCAGTGCTAGAGTTGGGCTGAACCCTAATGAGCAGTTCTTC. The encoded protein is CSARVGLNPNEQFF.

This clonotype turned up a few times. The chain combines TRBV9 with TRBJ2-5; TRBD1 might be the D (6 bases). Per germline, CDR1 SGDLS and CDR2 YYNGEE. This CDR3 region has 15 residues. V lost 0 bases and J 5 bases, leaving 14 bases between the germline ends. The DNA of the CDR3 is TGTGCCAGCAGCGTAGCGGGACAAATGTTGGAGACCCAGTACTTC. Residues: CASSVAGQMLETQYF.

The CDR3 loop reads CASSTRTGIGGQPQHF. For the CDR3, the DNA is TGTGCCAGTAGTACAAGGACAGGGATAGGCGGTCAGCCCCAGCATTTT. The chain employs TRBV19 and TRBJ1-5; TRBD1 aligns across 8 bases. V was clipped by 4 bases and J by 6 bases; unmatched bases: 11. Looked up from germline, CDR1 is LNHDA and CDR2 is SQIVND (reference sequence). The CDR3 loop spans 16 amino acids.

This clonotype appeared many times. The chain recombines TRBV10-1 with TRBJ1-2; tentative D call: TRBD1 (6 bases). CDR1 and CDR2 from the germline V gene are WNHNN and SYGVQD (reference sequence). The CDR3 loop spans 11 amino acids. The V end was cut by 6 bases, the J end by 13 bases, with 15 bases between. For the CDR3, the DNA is TGCGCCAGCAGAGGGGGTTCTCGCTGCACCTTC. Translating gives CASRGGSRCTF.

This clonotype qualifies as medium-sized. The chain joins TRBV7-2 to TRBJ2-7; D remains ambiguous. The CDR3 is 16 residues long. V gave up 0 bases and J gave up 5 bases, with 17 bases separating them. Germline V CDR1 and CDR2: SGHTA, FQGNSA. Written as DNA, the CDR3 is TGTGCCAGCAGCTTAGCGGGCACCTACCTTACGGACGAGCAGTACTTC. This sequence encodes CASSLAGTYLTDEQYF. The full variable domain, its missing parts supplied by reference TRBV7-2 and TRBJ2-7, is GAGVSQSPSNKVTEKGKDVELRCDPISGHTALYWYRQSLGQGLEFLIYFQGNSAPDKSGLPSDRFSAERTGGSVSTLTIQRTQQEDSAVYLCASSLAGTYLTDEQYFGPGTRLTVT.

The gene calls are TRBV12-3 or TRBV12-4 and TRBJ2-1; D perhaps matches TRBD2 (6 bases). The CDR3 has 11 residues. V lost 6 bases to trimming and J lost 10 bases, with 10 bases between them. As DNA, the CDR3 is TGTGCCAGCAGCCAGACTAGAGAGCAGTTCTTC. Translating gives CASSQTREQFF.

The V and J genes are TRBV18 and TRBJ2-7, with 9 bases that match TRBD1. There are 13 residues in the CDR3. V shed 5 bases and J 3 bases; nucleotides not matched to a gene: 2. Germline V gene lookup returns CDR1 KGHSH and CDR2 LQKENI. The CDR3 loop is CASSGTGLYEQYV. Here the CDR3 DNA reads TGTGCCAGCTCAGGGACAGGGCTCTACGAGCAGTACGTC.